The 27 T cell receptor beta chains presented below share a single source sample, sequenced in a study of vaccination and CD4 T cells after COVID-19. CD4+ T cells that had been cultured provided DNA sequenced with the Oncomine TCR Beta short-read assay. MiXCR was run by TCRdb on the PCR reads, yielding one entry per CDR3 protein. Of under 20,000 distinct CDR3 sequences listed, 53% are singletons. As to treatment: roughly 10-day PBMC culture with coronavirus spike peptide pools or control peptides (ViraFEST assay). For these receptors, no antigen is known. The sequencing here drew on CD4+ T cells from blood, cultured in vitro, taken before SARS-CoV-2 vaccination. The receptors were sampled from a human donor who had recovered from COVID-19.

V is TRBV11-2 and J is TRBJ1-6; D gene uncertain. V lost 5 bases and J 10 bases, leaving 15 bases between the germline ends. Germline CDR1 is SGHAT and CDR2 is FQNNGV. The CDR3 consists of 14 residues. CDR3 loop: CASSPDRIASPLHF. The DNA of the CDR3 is TGTGCCAGCAGCCCAGATCGGATTGCCTCACCCCTCCACTTT.

The CDR3 DNA follows: TGTGCCAGCACCATCCCGCAGACTAATGAAAAACTGTTTTTT. Translation: CASTIPQTNEKLFF. The chain combines TRBV27 with TRBJ1-4; D uncertain. The germline V and J ends were trimmed by 7 bases and 2 bases, with 11 bases remaining between them. The CDR3 contains 14 residues. Germline values: CDR1 MNHEY, CDR2 SMNVEV (reference sequence).

The CDR3 sequence: CSARADRGHEQYF. CDR3 nucleotides: TGCAGTGCTAGAGCTGACAGGGGACACGAGCAGTACTTC. The chain has TRBV20-1 and TRBJ2-7; 8 nucleotides line up with TRBD1. V lost 1 base to trimming and J lost 5 bases; unmatched junction nucleotides: 4. The CDR3 sequence is 13 residues long. Germline V gene lookup returns CDR1 DFQATT and CDR2 SNEGSKA (reference sequence).

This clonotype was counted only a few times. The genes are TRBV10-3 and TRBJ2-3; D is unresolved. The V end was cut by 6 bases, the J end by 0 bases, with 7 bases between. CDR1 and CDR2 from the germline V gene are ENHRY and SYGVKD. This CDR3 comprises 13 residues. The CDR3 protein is CAIRGHSTDTQYF. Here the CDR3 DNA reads TGTGCCATCAGGGGCCATAGCACAGATACGCAGTATTTT.

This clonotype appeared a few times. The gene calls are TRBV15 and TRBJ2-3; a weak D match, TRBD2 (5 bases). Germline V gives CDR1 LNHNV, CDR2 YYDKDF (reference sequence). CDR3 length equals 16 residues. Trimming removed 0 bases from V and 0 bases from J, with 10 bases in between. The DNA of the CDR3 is TGTGCCACCAGCAGAGATCGTACTAGAAGCACAGATACGCAGTATTTT. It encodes CATSRDRTRSTDTQYF.

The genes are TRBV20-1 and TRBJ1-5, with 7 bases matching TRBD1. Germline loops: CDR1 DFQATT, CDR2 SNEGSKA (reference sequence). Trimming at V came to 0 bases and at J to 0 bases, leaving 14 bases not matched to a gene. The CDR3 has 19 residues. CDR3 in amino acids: CSARDSRGQPIFSNQPQHF. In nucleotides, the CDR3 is TGCAGTGCTAGAGATTCTAGGGGACAGCCTATATTTAGCAATCAGCCCCAGCATTTT.

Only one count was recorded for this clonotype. The CDR3 protein is CSGIAGTWVTGELFF. Here the CDR3 DNA reads TGCAGTGGAATAGCCGGGACTTGGGTTACCGGGGAGCTGTTTTTT. The chain links TRBV20-1 to TRBJ2-2, with D possibly being TRBD2 (6 bases). This CDR3 has 15 amino acids. Germline V gene data show CDR1 as DFQATT and CDR2 as SNEGSKA (reference sequence). The V and J ends lost 7 bases and 5 bases respectively, with 20 bases between them.

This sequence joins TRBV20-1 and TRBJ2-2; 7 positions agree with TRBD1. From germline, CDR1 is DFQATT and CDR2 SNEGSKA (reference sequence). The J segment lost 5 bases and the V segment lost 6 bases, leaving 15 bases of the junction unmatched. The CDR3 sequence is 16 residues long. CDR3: CSAPDPRQGRTGELFF. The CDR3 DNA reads TGCAGTGCCCCAGACCCCAGACAGGGCAGGACCGGGGAGCTGTTTTTT.

CDR3 bases: TGTGCCAGCAGCCCGGGACAGCCGAATTCCTACGAGCAGTACTTC. Its translation is CASSPGQPNSYEQYF. J is TRBJ2-7 and V is TRBV7-8, with TRBD1 matching 7 bases. Germline V gives CDR1 SGHVS, CDR2 FQNEAQ. The V and J ends lost 5 bases and 1 base, in that order; junction bases with no gene match: 8. This CDR3 contains 15 residues.

Written as DNA, the CDR3 is TGTGCCTGGAGTGTTGGGGGGAGGGCCCAGTACTTC. Its protein is CAWSVGGRAQYF. This chain uses TRBV30 with TRBJ2-7; 7 positions match TRBD2. V lost 0 bases to trimming and J lost 10 bases; unmatched junction nucleotides: 6. The CDR3 contains 12 residues. Germline CDR1 is GTSNPN and CDR2 is SVGIG (reference sequence). Full variable domain (remainder filled in from reference TRBV30 and TRBJ2-7): SQTIHQWPATLVQPVGSPLSLECTVEGTSNPNLYWYRQAAGRGLQLLFYSVGIGQISSEVPQNLSASRPQDRQFILSSKKLLLSDSGFYLCAWSVGGRAQYFGPGTRLTVT.

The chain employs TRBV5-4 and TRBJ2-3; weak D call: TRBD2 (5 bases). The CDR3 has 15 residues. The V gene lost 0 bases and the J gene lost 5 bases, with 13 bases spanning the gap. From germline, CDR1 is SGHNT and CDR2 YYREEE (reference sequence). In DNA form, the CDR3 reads TGTGCCAGCAGCTTGGCCACGGGAACGGGAGATACGCAGTATTTT. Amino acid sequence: CASSLATGTGDTQYF.

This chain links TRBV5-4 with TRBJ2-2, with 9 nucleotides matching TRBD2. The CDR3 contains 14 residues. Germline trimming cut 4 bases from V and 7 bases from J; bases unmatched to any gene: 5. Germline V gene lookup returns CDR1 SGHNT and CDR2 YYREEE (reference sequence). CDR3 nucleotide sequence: TGTGCCAGCAGCCTAAGCGGGAGGAACGGGGAGCTGTTTTTT. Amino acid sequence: CASSLSGRNGELFF.

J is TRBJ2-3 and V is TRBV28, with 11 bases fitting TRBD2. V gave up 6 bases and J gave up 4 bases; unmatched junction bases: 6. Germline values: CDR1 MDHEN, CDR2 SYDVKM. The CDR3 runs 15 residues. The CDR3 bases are TGTGCCAGCAGCGTAGCGGGAGGGCTGTCAGATACGCAGTATTTT. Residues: CASSVAGGLSDTQYF.

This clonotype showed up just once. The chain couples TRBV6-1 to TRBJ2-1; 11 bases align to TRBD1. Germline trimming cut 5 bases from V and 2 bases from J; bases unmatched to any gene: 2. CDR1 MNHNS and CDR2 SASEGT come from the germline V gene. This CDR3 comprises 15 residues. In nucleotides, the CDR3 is TGTGCCAGCAGTAGGGACAGGGGGACCTACAATGAGCAGTTCTTC. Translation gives CASSRDRGTYNEQFF.

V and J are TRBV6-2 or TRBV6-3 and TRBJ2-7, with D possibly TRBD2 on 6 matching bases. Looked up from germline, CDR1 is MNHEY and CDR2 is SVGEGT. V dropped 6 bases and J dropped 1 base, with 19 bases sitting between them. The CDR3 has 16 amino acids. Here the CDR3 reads CASRLQRLANSYEQYF. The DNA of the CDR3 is TGTGCCAGCAGACTACAGAGGCTAGCGAATTCCTACGAGCAGTACTTC.

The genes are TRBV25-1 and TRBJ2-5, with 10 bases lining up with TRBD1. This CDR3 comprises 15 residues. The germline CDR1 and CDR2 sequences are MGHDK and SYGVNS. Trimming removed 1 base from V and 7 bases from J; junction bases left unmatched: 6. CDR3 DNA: TGTGCCAGCAGTGAATGGGGGACAGGGGCGGGGACCCAGTACTTC. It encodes CASSEWGTGAGTQYF.

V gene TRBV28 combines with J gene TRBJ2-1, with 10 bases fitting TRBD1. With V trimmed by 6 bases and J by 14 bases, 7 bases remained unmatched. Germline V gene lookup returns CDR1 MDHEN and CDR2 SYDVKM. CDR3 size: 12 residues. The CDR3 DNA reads TGTGCCAGCAGCCGGGGACAGGGGATGGAGTTCTTC. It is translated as CASSRGQGMEFF.

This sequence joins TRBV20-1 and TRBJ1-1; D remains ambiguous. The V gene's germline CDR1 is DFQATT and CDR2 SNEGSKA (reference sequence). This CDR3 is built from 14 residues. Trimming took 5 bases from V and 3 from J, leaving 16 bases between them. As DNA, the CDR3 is TGCAGTGCTCCGCCTCCATATGGGTACACTGAAGCTTTCTTT. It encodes CSAPPPYGYTEAFF.

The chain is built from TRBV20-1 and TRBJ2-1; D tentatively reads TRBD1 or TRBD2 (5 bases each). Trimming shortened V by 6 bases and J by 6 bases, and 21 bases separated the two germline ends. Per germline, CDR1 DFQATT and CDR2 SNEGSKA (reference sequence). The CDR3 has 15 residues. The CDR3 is CSALLLKRGANEQFF. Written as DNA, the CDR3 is TGCAGTGCCTTACTACTGAAGAGAGGGGCCAATGAGCAGTTCTTC.

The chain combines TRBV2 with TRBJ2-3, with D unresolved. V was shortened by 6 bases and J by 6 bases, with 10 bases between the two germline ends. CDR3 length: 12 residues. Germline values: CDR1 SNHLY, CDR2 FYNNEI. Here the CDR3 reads CASRPTRDTQYF. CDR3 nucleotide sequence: TGTGCCAGCAGACCTACAAGGGATACGCAGTATTTT.

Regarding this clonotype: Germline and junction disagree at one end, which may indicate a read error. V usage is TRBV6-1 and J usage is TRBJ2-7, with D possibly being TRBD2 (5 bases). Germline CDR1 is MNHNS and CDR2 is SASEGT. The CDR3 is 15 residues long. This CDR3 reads CAGSELGNPTYEQYF. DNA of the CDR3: TGTGCCGGCAGTGAACTAGGTAATCCGACCTACGAGCAGTACTTC.

The CDR3 DNA follows: TGTGCCAGCAGCTTGTGGGCAATTCGAGCCTACGAGCAGTACTTC. As protein: CASSLWAIRAYEQYF. J is TRBJ2-7 and V is TRBV5-6, with D hard to call. Germline CDR1 and CDR2: SGHDT and YYEEEE. V lost 1 base and J lost 2, with 13 bases in between. This CDR3 is built from 15 residues.

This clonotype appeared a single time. The CDR3 loop reads CASSSYRGLAYEQYF. DNA for the CDR3: TGTGCCAGCAGCTCATACAGGGGATTGGCCTACGAGCAGTACTTC. The chain recombines TRBV11-2 with TRBJ2-7; 7 nucleotides line up with TRBD1. The CDR3 is 15 residues long. The germline V gene has CDR1 SGHAT and CDR2 FQNNGV. V shed 4 bases and J 2 bases; nucleotides not matched to a gene: 8.

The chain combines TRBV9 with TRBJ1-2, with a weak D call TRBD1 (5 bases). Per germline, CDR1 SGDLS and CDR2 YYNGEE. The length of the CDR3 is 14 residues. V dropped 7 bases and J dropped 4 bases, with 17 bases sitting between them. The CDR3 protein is CASDRSGGAYGYTF. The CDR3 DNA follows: TGTGCCAGCGATCGGTCGGGCGGGGCCTATGGCTACACCTTC.

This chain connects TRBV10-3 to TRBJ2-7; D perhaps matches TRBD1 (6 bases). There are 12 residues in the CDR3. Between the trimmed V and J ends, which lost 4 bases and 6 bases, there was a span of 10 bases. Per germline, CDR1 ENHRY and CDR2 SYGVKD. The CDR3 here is CAISGSGAEQYF. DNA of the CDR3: TGTGCCATCAGTGGGTCAGGGGCCGAGCAGTACTTC.

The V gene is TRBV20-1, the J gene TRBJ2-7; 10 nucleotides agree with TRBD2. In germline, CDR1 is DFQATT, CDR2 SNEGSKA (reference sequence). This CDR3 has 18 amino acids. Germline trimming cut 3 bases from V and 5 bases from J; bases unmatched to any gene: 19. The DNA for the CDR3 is TGCAGTGCTAGTAAGGCTCTCCTAGCGGGAGCCACCTTACACGAGCAGTACTTC. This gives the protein CSASKALLAGATLHEQYF.

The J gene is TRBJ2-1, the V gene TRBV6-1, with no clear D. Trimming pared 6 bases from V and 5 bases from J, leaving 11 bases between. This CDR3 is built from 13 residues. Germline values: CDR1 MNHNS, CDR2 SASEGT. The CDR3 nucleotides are TGTGCCAGCAGCGCCCATGATGACAATGAGCAGTTCTTC. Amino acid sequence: CASSAHDDNEQFF.